This T cell receptor (beta chain) emerged from a study of response to subunit inactivated influenza vaccine. Study results and caveats: New T cells are recruited in small numbers by each seasonal influenza vaccination, according to the authors' suggestion.

TCRdb itself ran the RT-PCR reads through MiXCR, one entry per CDR3 protein. Among roughly 650,000 distinct CDR3 sequences listed, approximately 15% were seen once. Worth noting for this clonotype: Antigen: not known.

The CDR3 consists of 15 residues. Germline V lookup: CDR1 SGHRS, CDR2 YFSETQ. Trimming removed 5 bases from V and 8 bases from J; junction bases left unmatched: 6. Specimen: PBMCs from blood, collected 14 days before vaccination. The V gene is TRBV5-1, the J gene TRBJ1-6; TRBD1 agrees at 11 bases. The source is a man aged 45-65 years who received an inactivated influenza vaccine. CDR3 sequence (DNA): TGCGCCAGCAGAAGGACAGGGGGCCTGGATTCACCCCTCCACTTT. Protein product: CASRRTGGLDSPLHF.